One sample yielded the 15 T cell receptor beta chains listed below, sequenced in a study of cytomegalovirus exposure and HLA in healthy donors. Both 60 Vbeta primers and 13 Jbeta primers went into the PCR. The method was immunoSEQ multiplex PCR; TCRdb's version includes in-frame clones alone and lacks a portion of them. The table lists fewer than 65,000 clones, 87% of them singletons. Sequenced: PBMCs. The source of these receptors is a young man in good health and CMV-seronegative.

V gene TRBV10-1 combines with J gene TRBJ2-3; D uncertain. CDR3 length equals 14 residues. Germline lookup yields CDR1 WNHNN and CDR2 SYGVQD (reference sequence). V gave up 4 bases and J gave up 0 bases, with 8 bases separating them. CDR3 sequence (DNA): TGCGCCAGCAGTGGTAGCCGCAGCACAGATACGCAGTATTTT. Its protein is CASSGSRSTDTQYF.

CDR3 region: CARPGGDLYGYTF. The CDR3, as DNA: TGTGCCAGACCCGGAGGGGATCTATATGGCTACACCTTC. V and J are TRBV27 and TRBJ1-2, with D maybe TRBD1 (5 bases). The germline gives CDR1 MNHEY, CDR2 SMNVEV (reference sequence). The CDR3 runs 13 residues. Trimming cost V 9 bases and J 5 bases, with 16 bases left between them.

V and J are TRBV2 and TRBJ1-5; D is unresolved. The length of the CDR3 is 15 residues. Trimming left V 6 bases short and J 6 bases short, with 18 bases between. The germline gives CDR1 SNHLY, CDR2 FYNNEI. CDR3 nucleotides: TGTGCCAGCAGCGCCCCGGGGAGGCTCAGTCAGCCCCAGCATTTT. It codes for CASSAPGRLSQPQHF.

The V and J genes are TRBV30 and TRBJ1-5, with D unresolved. From germline, CDR1 is GTSNPN and CDR2 SVGIG (reference sequence). V lost 0 bases and J lost 1, with 7 bases in between. CDR3 length equals 14 residues. CDR3 DNA sequence: TGTGCCTGGAGTGTACTGAGGAGCAATCAGCCCCAGCATTTT. Encoded protein: CAWSVLRSNQPQHF.

This chain connects TRBV6-1 to TRBJ2-3; 11 bases fit TRBD1. After removal of 6 bases from V and 6 bases from J, the junction contained 5 bases not matched to a gene. CDR1 MNHNS and CDR2 SASEGT come from the germline V gene. This CDR3 contains 14 residues. CDR3 DNA sequence: TGTGCCAGCAGAGGGACAGGGGGGGCCGATACGCAGTATTTT. This sequence encodes CASRGTGGADTQYF.

The chain links TRBV28 to TRBJ1-2; D is unresolved. Trimming left V 5 bases short and J 3 bases short, with 13 bases between. Looked up from germline, CDR1 is MDHEN and CDR2 is SYDVKM. The CDR3 loop spans 14 amino acids. CDR3: CASSPSRGYYGYTF. The CDR3 DNA reads as TGTGCCAGCAGTCCATCTCGGGGTTACTATGGCTACACCTTC.

This chain connects TRBV6-5 to TRBJ1-4, with a possible D match to TRBD1 (5 bases). This CDR3 has 14 residues. Trimming cost V 6 bases and J 4 bases, with 12 bases left between them. Germline CDR1 MNHEY, CDR2 SVGAGI. For the CDR3, the DNA is TGTGCCAGCAGGGGAGTGGGGGGTAATGAAAAACTGTTTTTT. As protein: CASRGVGGNEKLFF.

In its sample, this clone was seen a few times. The chain recombines TRBV28 with TRBJ1-5; D uncertain. Trimming left V 3 bases short and J 6 bases short, with 12 bases between. The CDR3 contains 14 residues. Germline V gives CDR1 MDHEN, CDR2 SYDVKM. For the CDR3, the DNA is TGTGCCAGCAGTTTCCCCTCGTCTAGTCAGCCCCAGCATTTT. It yields the protein CASSFPSSSQPQHF.

The gene calls are TRBV4-1 and TRBJ2-1; 11 nucleotides match TRBD2. The V gene end was trimmed by 4 bases and the J gene end by 1 base; junction bases not matched to a gene: 6. Germline loops: CDR1 MGHRA, CDR2 YSYEKL. The CDR3 consists of 17 residues. The CDR3 spells CASSLLSGGASYNEQFF. As DNA, the CDR3 is TGCGCCAGCAGCCTACTTAGCGGGGGGGCATCCTACAATGAGCAGTTCTTC.

The rearrangement joins TRBV19 to TRBJ1-2; 8 bases match TRBD1. CDR1 and CDR2 from the germline V gene are LNHDA and SQIVND (reference sequence). V lost 9 bases to trimming and J lost 7 bases; unmatched junction nucleotides: 7. The CDR3 is made up of 12 amino acids. The CDR3 coding sequence is TGTGCCAGGCAGGGGGCGTTCACTGGCTACACCTTC. This translates into CARQGAFTGYTF.

The V gene is TRBV11-2, the J gene TRBJ2-1; tentatively, D is TRBD2 (5 bases). The germline V gene has CDR1 SGHAT and CDR2 FQNNGV. This CDR3 spans 14 amino acids. Trimming took off 5 bases at V and 6 bases at J, with 14 bases between the two ends. Written as DNA, the CDR3 is TGTGCCAGCAGCCAATCCCGCGGAGGCAATGAGCAGTTCTTC. Translating gives CASSQSRGGNEQFF. The full variable domain, rest sourced from reference TRBV11-2 and TRBJ2-1, is EAGVAQSPRYKIIEKRQSVAFWCNPISGHATLYWYQQILGQGPKLLIQFQNNGVVDDSQLPKDRFSAERLKGVDSTLKIQPAKLEDSAVYLCASSQSRGGNEQFFGPGTRLTVL.

This rearrangement joins TRBV29-1 to TRBJ1-6; D is perhaps TRBD1 (6 bases). Germline assignment: CDR1 SQVTM and CDR2 ANQGSEA. The CDR3 runs 14 residues. Between the trimmed V and J ends, which lost 7 bases and 3 bases, there was a span of 13 bases. CDR3 sequence: CSARGGSYNSPLHF. CDR3 sequence (DNA): TGCAGCGCAAGAGGGGGTAGCTATAATTCACCCCTCCACTTT.

The chain recombines TRBV11-3 with TRBJ1-2, with 8 bases aligning to TRBD1. The CDR3 contains 15 residues. Trimming took 4 bases from V and 3 from J; bases not matched to a gene: 7. Per germline, CDR1 SGHNT and CDR2 YENEEA. CDR3 in amino acids: CASSSRTGIDYGYTF. CDR3 DNA sequence: TGTGCCAGCAGCTCCCGGACAGGGATCGACTATGGCTACACCTTC.

The chain is built from TRBV7-8 and TRBJ1-2, with D hard to call. With 3 bases removed from V and 3 bases from J, the gap between germline ends came to 20 bases. The CDR3 covers 17 residues. The V gene's germline CDR1 is SGHVS and CDR2 FQNEAQ. CDR3 nucleotides: TGTGCCAGCAGCTTTGAACCCCCGGGAGGGAGCTACTATGGCTACACCTTC. It codes for CASSFEPPGGSYYGYTF.

In this sample, this clone turned up a few times. The chain carries TRBV7-8 and TRBJ2-3, with D uncertain. Trimming pared 1 base from V and 2 bases from J, leaving 13 bases between. The CDR3 sequence is 16 residues long. The germline CDR1 and CDR2 sequences are SGHVS and FQNEAQ. Here the CDR3 DNA reads TGTGCCAGCAGCTTAGGGCAGGCTGGCTTCACAGATACGCAGTATTTT. This translates into CASSLGQAGFTDTQYF.